These 21 T cell receptor beta chains were sequenced from one sample in a study of regulatory T cells in long-lasting Graves disease. Time point reported: persistent/refractory GD, antithyroid drugs over 5 years with positive TRAb. PBMC-extracted RNA yielded the TCR library. Building of the TCR beta libraries involved iRepertoire HTBI primers and Arm-PCR of CDR3 regions. TCRdb used MiXCR to reprocess the multiplex PCR reads, holding one entry per CDR3 protein. This table has 400,000 to 600,000 distinct CDR3 sequences, roughly a fifth appearing once. Sequences were derived from peripheral blood mononuclear cells (PBMCs), sampled when the disease was refractory, from a patient treated with antithyroid drugs. These receptors were taken from a female donor with Graves disease.

In this sample, this clonotype turned up many times. The J gene is TRBJ1-5, the V gene TRBV6-1; D may be TRBD1 (5 bases). This CDR3 region has 13 residues. V lost 3 bases and J 11 bases, leaving 14 bases between the germline ends. Germline CDR1 is MNHNS and CDR2 is SASEGT. For the CDR3, the DNA is TGTGCCAGCAGTGACAGGTTGGGACGGGCCCAGCATTTT. Amino acid sequence: CASSDRLGRAQHF.

The sample holds many counts of this clonotype. V is TRBV19 and J is TRBJ1-2, with 7 bases matching TRBD1. Germline V gives CDR1 LNHDA, CDR2 SQIVND (reference sequence). There are 14 residues in the CDR3. Trimming at V came to 4 bases and at J to 3 bases, leaving 5 bases not matched to a gene. The CDR3 loop reads CASSTSGQDYGYTF. The CDR3 region has the DNA TGTGCCAGTAGTACTTCCGGACAGGACTATGGCTACACCTTC.

This clonotype showed up just a few times. V is TRBV12-3 or TRBV12-4 and J is TRBJ1-5; D not resolved. This CDR3 is built from 14 residues. Deletions cut 6 bases from V and 0 bases from J, with 9 bases between. In DNA form, the CDR3 reads TGTGCCAGCAGAGACATGACTAGCAATCAGCCCCAGCATTTT. This translates into CASRDMTSNQPQHF.

This clonotype was recorded many times. The rearrangement links TRBV29-1 to TRBJ1-1; D not certain. Germline V CDR1 and CDR2: SQVTM, ANQGSEA. V dropped 6 bases and J dropped 0 bases, with 14 bases sitting between them. This CDR3 is built from 14 residues. The chain's CDR3 is CSVTLDGVNTEAFF. The CDR3 DNA sequence: TGCAGCGTAACACTCGACGGAGTGAACACTGAAGCTTTCTTT.

This chain uses TRBV6-5 with TRBJ1-2; D uncertain. The V gene lost 2 bases and the J gene lost 3 bases, with 13 bases spanning the gap. This CDR3 is built from 15 residues. Germline loops: CDR1 MNHEY, CDR2 SVGAGI. CDR3 in amino acids: CASSYPPGLDYGYTF. The CDR3 coding sequence is TGTGCCAGCAGTTACCCCCCTGGGTTAGACTATGGCTACACCTTC.

This clonotype was counted at least ten times. The chain recombines TRBV20-1 with TRBJ2-7, with 9 bases that match TRBD1. Germline V gene sequence: CDR1 DFQATT, CDR2 SNEGSKA (reference sequence). J lost 0 bases, V lost 4 bases, and 4 bases had no gene match. This CDR3 contains 14 residues. The CDR3 spells CSAKGQGYSYEQYF. In DNA, the CDR3 is TGCAGTGCTAAGGGACAGGGTTACTCCTACGAGCAGTACTTC.

The CDR3 DNA reads TGTGCCAGCAGCTTACAAGCGGACGGGAATGAGCAGTTCTTC. This encodes CASSLQADGNEQFF. The chain joins TRBV7-2 to TRBJ2-1; a possible D gene is TRBD2 (5 bases). Germline assignment: CDR1 SGHTA and CDR2 FQGNSA. With 2 bases removed from V and 7 bases from J, the gap between germline ends came to 12 bases. This CDR3 has 14 amino acids. Full variable domain (rest looked up from reference TRBV7-2 and TRBJ2-1): GAGVSQSPSNKVTEKGKDVELRCDPISGHTALYWYRQSLGQGLEFLIYFQGNSAPDKSGLPSDRFSAERTGGSVSTLTIQRTQQEDSAVYLCASSLQADGNEQFFGPGTRLTVL.

This sequence joins TRBV7-2 and TRBJ2-5; a possible D gene is TRBD2 (6 bases). V lost 5 bases, J lost 5 bases, and 21 bases lay in between. Germline CDR1 reads SGHTA; CDR2 reads FQGNSA. The CDR3 is 16 residues long. The CDR3 DNA reads TGTGCCAGCAGCACAGAGGGCGGGATGTTTTGGGAGACCCAGTACTTC. Translation gives CASSTEGGMFWETQYF.

The chain couples TRBV29-1 to TRBJ2-5; 7 nucleotides agree with TRBD1. Germline assignment: CDR1 SQVTM and CDR2 ANQGSEA. Germline trimming cut 1 base from V and 2 bases from J; bases unmatched to any gene: 7. The CDR3 sequence is 15 residues long. CDR3 nucleotides: TGCAGCGTTGAAGGACCGGGACAGATACAAGAGACCCAGTACTTC. This sequence encodes CSVEGPGQIQETQYF.

This clonotype was seen ten or more times. V gene TRBV28 combines with J gene TRBJ1-4; D remains ambiguous. V lost 6 bases, J lost 4 bases, and 15 bases lay in between. The CDR3 runs to 15 residues. Germline loops: CDR1 MDHEN, CDR2 SYDVKM. CDR3 DNA sequence: TGTGCCAGCAGCCGTAACCGACGGCTTAATGAAAAACTGTTTTTT. It specifies CASSRNRRLNEKLFF.

V is TRBV15 and J is TRBJ2-7; the D is unclear. The CDR3 covers 13 residues. Germline CDR1 LNHNV, CDR2 YYDKDF (reference sequence). The V end lost 5 bases, the J end lost 3 bases, and 11 bases lay between the germline ends. Here the CDR3 reads CATSSDTHYEQYF. The CDR3 coding sequence is TGTGCCACCAGCTCAGACACACACTACGAGCAGTACTTC.

This clonotype has only a few counts. The V gene is TRBV2, the J gene TRBJ2-1; D gene ambiguous. Trimming cost V 6 bases and J 9 bases, with 12 bases left between them. The CDR3 runs to 12 residues. From germline, CDR1 is SNHLY and CDR2 FYNNEI. The CDR3 DNA reads as TGTGCCAGCAGCCTTCGGTCTAGTGAGCAGTTCTTC. It specifies CASSLRSSEQFF.

There are a few counts of this clonotype. V and J are TRBV19 and TRBJ1-1, with TRBD1 matching 7 bases. V shed 11 bases, J shed 6 bases, and the junction held 6 bases outside the gene matches. Germline V gene sequence: CDR1 LNHDA, CDR2 SQIVND (reference sequence). The CDR3 contains 11 residues. The CDR3: CAAGGGPEAFF. CDR3 sequence (DNA): TGTGCCGCAGGGGGGGGCCCTGAAGCTTTCTTT.

Ten or more counts support this clonotype. V usage is TRBV28 and J usage is TRBJ1-5, with 7 nucleotides matching TRBD1. V dropped 5 bases and J dropped 1; count of bases not matched to a gene: 8. The CDR3 spans 16 residues. CDR1 MDHEN and CDR2 SYDVKM come from the germline V gene. The CDR3 reads CASSTRPGGSNQPQHF. The CDR3 DNA is TGTGCCAGCAGTACGCGACCAGGGGGAAGCAATCAGCCCCAGCATTTT. The variable domain in full, completed from reference TRBV28 and TRBJ1-5, reads DVKVTQSSRYLVKRTGEKVFLECVQDMDHENMFWYRQDPGLGLRLIYFSYDVKMKEKGDIPEGYSVSREKKERFSLILESASTNQTSMYLCASSTRPGGSNQPQHFGDGTRLSIL.

The CDR3 protein is CASSYREGNTEAFF. The CDR3 DNA sequence: TGTGCCAGCAGTTACAGGGAAGGGAACACTGAAGCTTTCTTT. The V call is TRBV6-2 or TRBV6-3, the J call TRBJ1-1, with D unclear. This CDR3 region has 14 residues. V was shortened by 2 bases and J by 1 base, with 8 bases between the two germline ends. Germline V gene data show CDR1 as MNHEY and CDR2 as SVGEGT.

With respect to this clonotype: This may be a read error, as it is one base from a much larger clone. The J gene is TRBJ2-7, the V gene TRBV6-5; the D gene is possibly TRBD1 (5 bases). The germline gives CDR1 MNHEY, CDR2 SVGAGI. Trimming took off 2 bases at V and 1 base at J, with 9 bases between the two ends. The CDR3 totals 14 residues. In DNA, the CDR3 is TGTGCCAGCAGTTACGAGAAGGGGTCCTACGAGCAGTACTTC. Its translation is CASSYEKGSYEQYF.

The chain carries TRBV11-2 and TRBJ2-1; 9 bases fit TRBD2. Germline V gene lookup returns CDR1 SGHAT and CDR2 FQNNGV. This CDR3 has 18 residues. The junction had 20 bases not matched to a gene; V was cut back by 7 bases and J by 7 bases. As DNA, the CDR3 is TGTGCCAGCAACAAGGGGCTAGCGGGGCGCCTATTAAGGAATGAGCAGTTCTTC. Protein product: CASNKGLAGRLLRNEQFF.

The chain links TRBV20-1 to TRBJ2-7, with D possibly being TRBD1 (6 bases). The CDR3 covers 13 residues. Deletions cut 4 bases from V and 2 bases from J, with 12 bases between. Per germline, CDR1 DFQATT and CDR2 SNEGSKA (reference sequence). Written as DNA, the CDR3 is TGCAGTGCTATATGGACAGCCGCCTACGAGCAGTACTTC. Amino acids: CSAIWTAAYEQYF.

As to this clonotype: This may be a read error: a much more frequent sequence differs by one nucleotide. The J gene is TRBJ1-4, the V gene TRBV12-3 or TRBV12-4; TRBD1 might be the D (6 bases). The CDR3 length is 14 residues. V dropped 5 bases and J dropped 8 bases, with 15 bases sitting between them. The CDR3: CASSRQDFAEKLFF. For the CDR3, the DNA is TGTGCCAGCAGTCGACAGGATTTCGCGGAAAAACTGTTTTTT.

At least ten counts were recorded for this clonotype. The rearrangement joins TRBV28 to TRBJ2-7, with D perhaps being TRBD1 or TRBD2 (5 bases each). Trimming shortened V by 6 bases and J by 0 bases, and 9 bases separated the two germline ends. The CDR3 runs to 13 residues. From germline, CDR1 is MDHEN and CDR2 SYDVKM. This CDR3 reads CASRPGHSYEQYF. The DNA for the CDR3 is TGTGCCAGCAGGCCGGGGCACTCCTACGAGCAGTACTTC.

About this clonotype: Given a much more abundant clone one base away, this may be a read error. This chain connects TRBV11-2 to TRBJ2-7, with D tentatively TRBD1 (6 bases). The germline V gene encodes CDR1 SGHAT and CDR2 FQNNGV. CDR3 length: 17 amino acids. The chain's CDR3 is CTSSSVRTAQGNYEQYF. As DNA, the CDR3 is TGTACCAGCAGCTCCGTACGGACAGCTCAGGGCAACTACGAGCAGTACTTC.